The TCR beta chain under discussion was sequenced for a study of blood T cell repertoires in COVID-19. About the research overall: In each case, the material was cDNA or gDNA derived from T cells, B-cell-depleted T cells, or PBMCs.

Assay: immunoSEQ multiplex PCR; the TCRdb copy retains only in-frame clones and omits some. There are 100,000 to 150,000 clones in the sample; 85% to 90% occur only once, and approximately 2.3% lies in the top ten. J lost 1 base, V lost 4 bases, and 2 bases had no gene match. The CDR3 spans 15 residues. The germline V gene encodes CDR1 SNHLY and CDR2 FYNNEI. This clonotype was sampled from a man aged 70 or older with active COVID-19. The chain recombines TRBV2 with TRBJ1-5; 9 positions match TRBD1. Sequences were obtained from peripheral blood. The CDR3 reads CASSVDRGSNQPQHF. CDR3 coding DNA: TGTGCCAGCAGTGTAGACAGGGGGAGCAATCAGCCCCAGCATTTT.